This T cell receptor beta chain was sequenced for a study of T cell responses to AZD1222 COVID-19 vaccine. Study background: Second-dose intervals near 4 or 12 weeks were combined.

Study-wide points: Possibly, clonal diversity was underestimated; donors were largely white British and included more females. Repertoires were obtained only post-peak T cell response.

Method: immunoSEQ multiplex PCR; TCRdb's copy keeps in-frame clones and lacks some. The sample contains 130,000 to 150,000 clones, 75% to 95% of which appear only once. Comment on this clone: As yet, its antigen is unknown. At one end, the junction sequence differs from germline, possibly due to a read error.

The germline gives CDR1 SGDLS, CDR2 YYNGEE. The CDR3 runs 14 residues. This specimen was peripheral blood, taken on day 0 of AZD1222 vaccination. The chain couples TRBV9 to TRBJ1-1; D is uncertain. The origin of this receptor is an adult in good health. CDR3 sequence: CASNVGPQNTEAFF. The CDR3 region has the DNA TGTGCCAGCAACGTAGGCCCGCAGAACACTGAAGCTTTCTTT.